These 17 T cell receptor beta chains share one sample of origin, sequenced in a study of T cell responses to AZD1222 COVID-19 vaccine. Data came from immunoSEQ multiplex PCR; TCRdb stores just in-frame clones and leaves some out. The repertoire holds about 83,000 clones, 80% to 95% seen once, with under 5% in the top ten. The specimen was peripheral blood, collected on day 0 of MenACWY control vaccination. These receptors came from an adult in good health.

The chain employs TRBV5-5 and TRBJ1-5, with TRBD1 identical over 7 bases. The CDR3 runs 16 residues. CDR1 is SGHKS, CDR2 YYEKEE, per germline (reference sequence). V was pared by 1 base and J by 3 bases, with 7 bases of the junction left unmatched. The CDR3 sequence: CASSLNAQGYNQPQHF. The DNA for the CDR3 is TGTGCCAGCAGCTTGAATGCACAGGGGTACAATCAGCCCCAGCATTTT.

CDR3 nucleotide sequence: TGTGCCAGCAGCCAGGGGGTGAATGAAAAACTGTTTTTT. This gives the protein CASSQGVNEKLFF. This chain connects TRBV14 to TRBJ1-4; perhaps TRBD1 as D (5 bases). Germline V gene lookup returns CDR1 SGHDN and CDR2 FVKESK. The CDR3 length is 13 residues. V was pared by 3 bases and J by 5 bases, with 7 bases between.

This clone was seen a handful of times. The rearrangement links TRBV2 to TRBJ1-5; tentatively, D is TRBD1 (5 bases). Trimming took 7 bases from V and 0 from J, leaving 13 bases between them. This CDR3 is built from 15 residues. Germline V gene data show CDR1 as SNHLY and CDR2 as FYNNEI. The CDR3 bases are TGTGCCAGCAAGGGAGGGGTTAGTAGCAATCAGCCCCAGCATTTT. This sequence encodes CASKGGVSSNQPQHF.

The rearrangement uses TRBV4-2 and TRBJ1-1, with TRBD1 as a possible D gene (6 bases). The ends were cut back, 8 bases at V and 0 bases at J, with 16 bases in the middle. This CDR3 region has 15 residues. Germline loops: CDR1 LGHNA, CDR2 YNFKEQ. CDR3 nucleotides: TGTGCCAGCGTAAAGGGGGTAACACTGAACACTGAAGCTTTCTTT. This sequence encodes CASVKGVTLNTEAFF.

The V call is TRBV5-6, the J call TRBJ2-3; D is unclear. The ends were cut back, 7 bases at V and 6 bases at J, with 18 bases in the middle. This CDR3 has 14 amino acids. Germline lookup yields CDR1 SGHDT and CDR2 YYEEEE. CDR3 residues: CASAIEGVVDTQYF. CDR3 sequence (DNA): TGTGCCAGCGCGATAGAAGGTGTGGTCGATACGCAGTATTTT.

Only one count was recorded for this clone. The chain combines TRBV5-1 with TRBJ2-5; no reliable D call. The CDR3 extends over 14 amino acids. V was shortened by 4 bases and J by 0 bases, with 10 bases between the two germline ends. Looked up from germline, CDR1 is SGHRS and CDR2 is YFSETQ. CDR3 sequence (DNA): TGCGCCAGCAGCATCCGTGGGGACCAAGAGACCCAGTACTTC. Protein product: CASSIRGDQETQYF.

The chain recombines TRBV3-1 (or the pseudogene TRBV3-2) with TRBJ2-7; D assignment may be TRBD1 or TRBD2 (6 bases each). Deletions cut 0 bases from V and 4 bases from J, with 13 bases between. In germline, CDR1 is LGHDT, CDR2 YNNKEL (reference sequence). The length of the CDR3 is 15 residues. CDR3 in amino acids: CASSQEGGRRYEQYF. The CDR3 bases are TGTGCCAGCAGCCAAGAAGGGGGGAGAAGGTACGAGCAGTACTTC.

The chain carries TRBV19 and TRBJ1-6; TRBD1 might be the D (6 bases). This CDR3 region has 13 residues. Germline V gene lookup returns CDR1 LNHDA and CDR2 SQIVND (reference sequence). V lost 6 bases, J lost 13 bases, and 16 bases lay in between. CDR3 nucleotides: TGTGCCAGTAGGGGGGGCCTCCTCGATCCCCTCCACTTT. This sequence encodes CASRGGLLDPLHF.

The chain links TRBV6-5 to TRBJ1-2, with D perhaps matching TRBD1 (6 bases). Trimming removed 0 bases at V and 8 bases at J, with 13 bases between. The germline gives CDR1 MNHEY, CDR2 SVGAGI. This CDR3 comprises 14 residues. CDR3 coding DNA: TGTGCCAGCAGTTACTCGAGACAGGTCCGCGGCTACACCTTC. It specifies CASSYSRQVRGYTF.

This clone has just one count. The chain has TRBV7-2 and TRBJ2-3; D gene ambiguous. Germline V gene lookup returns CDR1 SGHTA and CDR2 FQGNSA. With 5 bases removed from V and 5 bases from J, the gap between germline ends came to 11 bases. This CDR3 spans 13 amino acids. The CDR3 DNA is TGTGCCAGCAGCGCGCGTTCTGGAGATACGCAGTATTTT. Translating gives CASSARSGDTQYF.

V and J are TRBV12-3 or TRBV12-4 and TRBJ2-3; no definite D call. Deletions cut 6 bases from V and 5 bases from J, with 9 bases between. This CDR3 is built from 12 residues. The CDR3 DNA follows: TGTGCCAGCAGCCGGCGAGGAGATACGCAGTATTTT. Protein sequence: CASSRRGDTQYF.

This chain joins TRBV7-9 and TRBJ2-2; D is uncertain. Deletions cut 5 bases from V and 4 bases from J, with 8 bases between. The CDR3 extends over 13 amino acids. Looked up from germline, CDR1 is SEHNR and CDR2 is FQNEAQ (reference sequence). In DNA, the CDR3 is TGTGCCAGCAGCCCAACTTTCACCGGGGAGCTGTTTTTT. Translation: CASSPTFTGELFF.

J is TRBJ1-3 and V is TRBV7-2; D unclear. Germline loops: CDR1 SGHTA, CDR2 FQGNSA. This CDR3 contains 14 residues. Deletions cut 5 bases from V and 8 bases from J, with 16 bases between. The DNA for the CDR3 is TGTGCCAGCAGCCCCTCGGCGGACGGCGACACCATATATTTT. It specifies CASSPSADGDTIYF.

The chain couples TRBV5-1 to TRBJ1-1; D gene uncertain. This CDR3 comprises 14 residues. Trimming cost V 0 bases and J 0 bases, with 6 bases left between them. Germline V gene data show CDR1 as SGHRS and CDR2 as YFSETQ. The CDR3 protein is CASSLANLNTEAFF. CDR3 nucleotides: TGCGCCAGCAGCTTGGCCAATTTGAACACTGAAGCTTTCTTT.

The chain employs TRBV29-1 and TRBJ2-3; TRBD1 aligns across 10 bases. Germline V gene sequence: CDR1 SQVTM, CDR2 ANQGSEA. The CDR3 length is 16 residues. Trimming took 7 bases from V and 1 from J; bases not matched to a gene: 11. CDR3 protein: CSGRDRGGMGTDTQYF. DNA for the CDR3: TGCAGCGGCCGGGACAGGGGAGGAATGGGCACAGATACGCAGTATTTT.

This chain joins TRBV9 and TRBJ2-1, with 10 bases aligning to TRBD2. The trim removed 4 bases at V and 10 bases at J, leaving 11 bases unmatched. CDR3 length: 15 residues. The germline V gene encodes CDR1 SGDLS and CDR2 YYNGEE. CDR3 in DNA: TGTGCCAGCAGCACCGGGGTAGCGGGAGGACTAGAGCAGTTCTTC. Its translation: CASSTGVAGGLEQFF.

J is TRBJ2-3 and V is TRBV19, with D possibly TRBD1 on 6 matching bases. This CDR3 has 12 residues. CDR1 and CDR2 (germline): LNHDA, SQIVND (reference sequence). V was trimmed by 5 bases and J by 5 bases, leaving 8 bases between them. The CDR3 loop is CASSVRGDTQYF. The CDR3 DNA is TGTGCCAGTAGTGTCAGGGGAGATACGCAGTATTTT.